The entry below describes one T cell receptor (beta chain). The target antigen is unknown. This sample was taken from a study of T-cell memory formation after mild COVID-19. Study as a whole: TCR clusters were mostly donor specific. Findings and limits, study-wide: Some SARS-CoV-2-responding clones were already detected in memory before infection. Clones shrinking between day 15 and 85 showed a balanced CD4/CD8 split, and those that grew later tilted toward CD4+. Contracting CD4+ clones lay largely in CM and EM, with CD8+ ones residing in EMRA.

MiXCR, applied by TCRdb to the 5' RACE reads, yields one record per CDR3 protein. This table holds 150,000 to 200,000 distinct CDR3 sequences, roughly 31% found once. CDR3 length equals 17 residues. After removal of 1 base from V and 4 bases from J, the junction contained 10 bases not matched to a gene. The chain employs TRBV12-3 or TRBV12-4 and TRBJ2-7; 10 bases are shared with TRBD1. Sequenced input: PBMCs or a T cell subset sorted from them (not recorded which). This clonotype was obtained from an adult woman who had mild COVID-19 (a few samples of this study predate the infection). Cell type and time point are not known. CDR3 region: CASSLVLPGQGRYEQYF. The CDR3 DNA reads TGTGCCAGCAGTTTAGTGCTCCCGGGACAGGGGAGGTACGAGCAGTACTTC.